The rows below give T cell receptor beta chains drawn from one sample of a study of T cells in Graves' hyperthyroidism and ophthalmopathy. TCRdb reanalysed the multiplex PCR reads using MiXCR and keeps one entry per CDR3 protein. Here the sample spans roughly 400,000 distinct CDR3 sequences, over 13% being singletons. The sequenced sample was blood. The origin of the receptors is a man in his forties or fifties with Graves' ophthalmopathy. CDR3s include the opening cysteine and the closing phenylalanine or tryptophan. A D gene is named only where the DNA matches it firmly. The size field is filled for only some rows; it gives once, few, many or a size class.

J | size | V | D | DNA | CDR3
TRBJ1-1 | many | TRBV7-9 | TRBD1 | TGTGCCAGCATAAACAGGGGGGAGAACACTGAAGCTTTCTTT | CASINRGENTEAFF
TRBJ2-5 | many | TRBV2 | TRBD1 | TGTGCCAGCAGTCGGGACAGCAGACAAGAGACCCAGTACTTC | CASSRDSRQETQYF
TRBJ2-7 | few | TRBV7-6 | TRBD2 | TGTGCCAGCAGCCGACCCGGGACTAGCGGGAGTAACGAGCAGTACTTC | CASSRPGTSGSNEQYF
TRBJ2-7 | . | TRBV6-5 | . | TGTGCCAGCAGTTACTCGCGGGCCCCCGTCTACGAGCAGTACTTC | CASSYSRAPVYEQYF
TRBJ1-2 | many | TRBV4-1 | . | TGCGCCAGCAGCCAAAGGTCATGGGGCTATGGCTACACCTTC | CASSQRSWGYGYTF
TRBJ2-7 | . | TRBV5-4 | . | TGTGCCAGCAGCTCCCGGGGTGGGGTGGGTCTCTACGAGCAGTACTTC | CASSSRGGVGLYEQYF
TRBJ2-7 | many | TRBV29-1 | . | TGCAGCGTTTCCACGGATTCCTACGAGCAGTACTTC | CSVSTDSYEQYF
TRBJ2-7 | many | TRBV3-1 | . | TGTGCCAGCAGCAAGCTCGGGTTCTACGAGCAGTACTTC | CASSKLGFYEQYF
TRBJ2-2 | few | TRBV29-1 | . | TGCAGCGTCCATGAGGGACCTTTGGGTTCTGGGGAGCTGTTTTTT | CSVHEGPLGSGELFF
TRBJ1-2 | once | TRBV20-1 | TRBD1 | TGCAGTGCCGGCCCGCGGACAGGGGTGAACTATGGCTACACCTTC | CSAGPRTGVNYGYTF
TRBJ2-7 | many | TRBV2 | . | TGTGCCAGCAGGGTTTTTACTTCGGGCTCAAATTCAGACGAGCAGTACTTC | CASRVFTSGSNSDEQYF
TRBJ1-2 | . | TRBV10-3 | TRBD1 | TGTGCCATCAGGACCCAGGGGGACTACACCTTC | CAIRTQGDYTF
TRBJ2-2 | . | TRBV6-1 | . | TGTGCCAGCAGTCCCTTGAAGGCCGGGGAGCTGTTTTTT | CASSPLKAGELFF
TRBJ2-5 | . | TRBV20-1 | TRBD2 | TGCAGTGCTACCGGGACTAGCGGACAAGAGACCCAGTACTTC | CSATGTSGQETQYF
TRBJ2-7 | . | TRBV24-1 | . | TGTGCCACCAGTGATTTGCGAAAAGGGCCCGAGCAGTACTTC | CATSDLRKGPEQYF
TRBJ2-7 | many | TRBV27 | TRBD1 | TGTGCCAGCAGTGACAGGGTTGGCTCCTACGAGCAGTACTTC | CASSDRVGSYEQYF
TRBJ2-1 | . | TRBV19 | TRBD1 | TGTGCCAGTAGTACCTTAGGACAGGACAACAATGAGCAGTTCTTC | CASSTLGQDNNEQFF
TRBJ2-5 | many | TRBV7-2 | TRBD2 | TGTGCCAGCAGCTTATCTAGCGGGAGTTTTGAGACCCAGTACTTC | CASSLSSGSFETQYF
TRBJ2-1 | . | TRBV29-1 | . | TGCAGCGTTGTTTATTACAATGAGCAGTTCTTC | CSVVYYNEQFF
TRBJ1-1 | many | TRBV3-1 | . | TGTGCCAGCAGCCAACAATTCGGACTGAACACTGAAGCTTTCTTT | CASSQQFGLNTEAFF
TRBJ2-1 | many | TRBV18 | . | TGTGCCAGCTCACCACAGCCTCTCAATGAGCAGTTCTTC | CASSPQPLNEQFF
TRBJ1-5 | . | TRBV19 | . | TGTGCCAGTAGTTTAAGTGCCACTAATAGCAATCAGCCCCAGCATTTT | CASSLSATNSNQPQHF
TRBJ2-3 | many | TRBV2 | . | TGTGCGGGGGGGGCGCGAACAGATACGCAGTATTTT | CAGGARTDTQYF
TRBJ1-4 | few | TRBV7-8 | . | TGTGCCAGCAGCTTATTAGACCCGGAAACTAATGAAAAACTGTTTTTT | CASSLLDPETNEKLFF